The entry below gives a single TCR beta chain sequence along with its context. Its specificity is not known. This entry is derived from a study of CD8 T cells in Susac syndrome. Random-hexamer reverse transcription was applied to roughly 0.45 to 1 ug RNA. TCRdb re-called the immunoSEQ multiplex PCR reads through MiXCR, storing one row per CDR3 protein. The repertoire holds about 300,000 distinct CDR3 sequences, with 89% as singletons. Deletions cut 1 base from V and 15 bases from J, with 13 bases between. CDR1 and CDR2 (germline): SQVTM, ANQGSEA. This CDR3 has 11 residues. Study-wide points: The study acknowledged a relatively small number of individuals in its TCR sequencing and HLA analysis.

TEMRA cells were FACS-enriched, and CD8+ and CD4+ T cells were isolated negatively. This TCR came from a human donor with multiple sclerosis. The genes are TRBV29-1 and TRBJ2-1; D uncertain. Sequencing used CD8+ T cells from PBMCs. CDR3 nucleotides: TGCAGCGTTGAAGGGCCAAGGTTGGGGTTCTTC. Its translation is CSVEGPRLGFF.